The rows below give T cell receptor beta chains drawn from one sample of a study of T cell changes during pregnancy in multiple sclerosis. Clones were sequenced by immunoSEQ multiplex PCR, and TCRdb holds only the in-frame ones, with some missing. The sample lists about 58,000 clones, 75% to 95% occurring once. This sample comprised CD4+ T cells from peripheral blood mononuclear cells, obtained after pregnancy. These receptors all stem from a female donor in good health, enrolled as a control in a pregnancy study. Each CDR3 is given with its conserved first and last residue. Fields, in order: V gene, J gene, D gene, clone size, CDR3 protein, CDR3 DNA. A D gene is named only where the DNA matches it firmly. A row's size may be missing; if present it is once, few, many or a size class.

v_gene: TRBV30; j_gene: TRBJ1-2; d_gene: -; abundance: once; CDR3aa: CAWSGTANYGYTF; CDR3nt: TGTGCCTGGAGTGGGACTGCGAACTATGGCTACACCTTC
v_gene: TRBV19; j_gene: TRBJ2-7; d_gene: TRBD1; abundance: -; CDR3aa: CASSIAGTGNPSYEQYF; CDR3nt: TGTGCCAGTAGTATAGCGGGGACAGGGAACCCTTCCTACGAGCAGTACTTC
v_gene: TRBV27; j_gene: TRBJ2-3; d_gene: -; abundance: -; CDR3aa: CASSPGTQTSTDTQYF; CDR3nt: TGTGCCAGCAGTCCAGGGACTCAAACTAGCACAGATACGCAGTATTTT
v_gene: TRBV7-2; j_gene: TRBJ2-5; d_gene: -; abundance: -; CDR3aa: CASSSGQPTRSETQYF; CDR3nt: TGTGCCAGCAGCTCCGGACAGCCAACTAGGTCAGAGACCCAGTACTTC
v_gene: TRBV7-2; j_gene: TRBJ1-3; d_gene: -; abundance: -; CDR3aa: CASSVPGRRVGNTIYF; CDR3nt: TGTGCCAGCAGCGTGCCAGGGAGGAGGGTAGGAAACACCATATATTTT
v_gene: TRBV5-6; j_gene: TRBJ2-1; d_gene: -; abundance: -; CDR3aa: CASSLVEGTAYNEQFF; CDR3nt: TGTGCCAGCAGCTTGGTCGAGGGAACAGCCTACAATGAGCAGTTCTTC
v_gene: TRBV18; j_gene: TRBJ1-2; d_gene: -; abundance: once; CDR3aa: CASSSEGSRISDGYTF; CDR3nt: TGTGCCAGCTCATCAGAGGGCTCACGGATTTCGGATGGCTACACCTTC
v_gene: TRBV6-5; j_gene: TRBJ2-2; d_gene: TRBD1; abundance: -; CDR3aa: CASRPNRGRVGELFF; CDR3nt: TGTGCCAGCAGACCGAACAGGGGGCGAGTCGGGGAGCTGTTTTTT
v_gene: TRBV11-2; j_gene: TRBJ1-5; d_gene: -; abundance: -; CDR3aa: CASSPSTGEPQHF; CDR3nt: TGTGCCAGCAGCCCCAGTACGGGAGAGCCCCAGCATTTT
v_gene: TRBV12-5; j_gene: TRBJ2-6; d_gene: TRBD1; abundance: -; CDR3aa: CASGTDRAFSGANVLTF; CDR3nt: TGTGCTAGTGGTACGGACAGGGCCTTCTCTGGGGCCAACGTCCTGACTTTC
v_gene: TRBV7-9; j_gene: TRBJ1-1; d_gene: -; abundance: -; CDR3aa: CASSLNRDTEAFF; CDR3nt: TGTGCCAGCAGCTTAAACAGGGACACTGAAGCTTTCTTT
v_gene: TRBV14; j_gene: TRBJ2-2; d_gene: -; abundance: -; CDR3aa: CASSQDQWELFF; CDR3nt: TGTGCCAGCAGCCAAGATCAGTGGGAGCTGTTTTTT
v_gene: TRBV6-1; j_gene: TRBJ2-5; d_gene: -; abundance: -; CDR3aa: CASSGPLRGETQYF; CDR3nt: TGTGCCAGCAGTGGCCCTCTCCGAGGAGAGACCCAGTACTTC
v_gene: TRBV5-1; j_gene: TRBJ2-7; d_gene: -; abundance: -; CDR3aa: CASSWQGSYEQYF; CDR3nt: TGCGCCAGCAGCTGGCAGGGGTCCTACGAGCAGTACTTC
v_gene: TRBV19; j_gene: TRBJ2-1; d_gene: TRBD1; abundance: once; CDR3aa: CASSSQGQLRYNEQFF; CDR3nt: TGTGCCAGTAGTTCGCAGGGACAGCTAAGGTACAATGAGCAGTTCTTC
v_gene: TRBV5-1; j_gene: TRBJ2-2; d_gene: -; abundance: -; CDR3aa: CASSLDRADTGELFF; CDR3nt: TGCGCCAGCAGCTTGGACAGGGCCGACACCGGGGAGCTGTTTTTT
v_gene: TRBV15; j_gene: TRBJ2-3; d_gene: TRBD2; abundance: -; CDR3aa: CATHSGGATDTQYF; CDR3nt: TGTGCCACCCATAGCGGGGGGGCCACAGATACGCAGTATTTT
v_gene: TRBV30; j_gene: TRBJ2-3; d_gene: -; abundance: -; CDR3aa: CAWNPRELGSTDTQYF; CDR3nt: TGTGCCTGGAACCCCAGAGAGCTAGGTAGCACAGATACGCAGTATTTT
v_gene: TRBV5-6; j_gene: TRBJ1-1; d_gene: TRBD1; abundance: -; CDR3aa: CASSLPGTGAVAFF; CDR3nt: TGTGCCAGCAGCTTGCCCGGGACAGGGGCTGTAGCTTTCTTT
v_gene: TRBV30; j_gene: TRBJ1-3; d_gene: -; abundance: -; CDR3aa: CASIGAGNTIYF; CDR3nt: TGTGCCTCAATCGGGGCTGGAAACACCATATATTTT
v_gene: TRBV9; j_gene: TRBJ1-6; d_gene: -; abundance: medium-sized; CDR3aa: CASSVPDRRGKTPLHF; CDR3nt: TGTGCCAGCAGCGTACCAGATCGCCGGGGTAAAACACCCCTCCACTTT
v_gene: TRBV11-2; j_gene: TRBJ1-4; d_gene: -; abundance: once; CDR3aa: CASHVDPATNEKLFF; CDR3nt: TGTGCCAGCCACGTTGATCCAGCAACTAATGAAAAACTGTTTTTT
v_gene: TRBV19; j_gene: TRBJ2-7; d_gene: TRBD1; abundance: once; CDR3aa: CASSIGTGAYEQYF; CDR3nt: TGTGCCAGTAGTATTGGGACAGGGGCATACGAGCAGTACTTC
v_gene: TRBV6-6; j_gene: TRBJ2-7; d_gene: -; abundance: -; CDR3aa: CASSGRQALDYGQYF; CDR3nt: TGTGCCAGCAGTGGTCGACAAGCGCTAGACTACGGGCAGTACTTC
v_gene: TRBV4-3; j_gene: TRBJ1-2; d_gene: TRBD1; abundance: -; CDR3aa: CASSQALKQGSGYTF; CDR3nt: TGCGCCAGCAGCCAAGCCCTCAAACAGGGGTCTGGCTACACCTTC
v_gene: TRBV6-1; j_gene: TRBJ2-2; d_gene: TRBD1; abundance: -; CDR3aa: CASSGQGVRELFF; CDR3nt: TGTGCCAGCAGTGGACAGGGGGTCAGGGAGCTGTTTTTT
v_gene: TRBV7-6; j_gene: TRBJ1-1; d_gene: -; abundance: -; CDR3aa: CASSLQGGYTEAFF; CDR3nt: TGTGCCAGCAGCCTACAGGGTGGGTACACTGAAGCTTTCTTT
v_gene: TRBV9; j_gene: TRBJ1-2; d_gene: -; abundance: -; CDR3aa: CASSVNEAAGYTF; CDR3nt: TGTGCCAGCAGCGTTAACGAGGCGGCTGGCTACACCTTC
v_gene: TRBV25-1; j_gene: TRBJ1-4; d_gene: -; abundance: -; CDR3aa: CASSRGGSVGEKLFF; CDR3nt: TGTGCCAGCAGTCGAGGGGGATCCGTGGGTGAAAAACTGTTTTTT
v_gene: TRBV25-1; j_gene: TRBJ2-2; d_gene: -; abundance: -; CDR3aa: CASGAVNTGELFF; CDR3nt: TGTGCCAGCGGTGCCGTTAACACCGGGGAGCTGTTTTTT
v_gene: TRBV6-5; j_gene: TRBJ1-6; d_gene: -; abundance: -; CDR3aa: CASSYSRVYNSPLHF; CDR3nt: TGTGCCAGCAGTTACTCGCGGGTCTATAATTCACCCCTCCACTTT
v_gene: TRBV5-4; j_gene: TRBJ1-6; d_gene: TRBD1; abundance: -; CDR3aa: CASSLGTGLNSPLHF; CDR3nt: TGTGCCAGCAGCTTGGGGACAGGCCTCAATTCACCCCTCCACTTT
v_gene: TRBV19; j_gene: TRBJ1-1; d_gene: -; abundance: -; CDR3aa: CASKGSGAGETEAFF; CDR3nt: TGTGCCAGTAAGGGGTCAGGGGCCGGAGAGACTGAAGCTTTCTTT
v_gene: TRBV10-3; j_gene: TRBJ1-2; d_gene: -; abundance: -; CDR3aa: CAISRSDSSVYGYTF; CDR3nt: TGTGCCATCAGTAGATCGGACAGTAGTGTCTATGGCTACACCTTC
v_gene: TRBV6-1; j_gene: TRBJ1-1; d_gene: TRBD1; abundance: -; CDR3aa: CASSEGQGGSHTEAFF; CDR3nt: TGTGCCAGCAGTGAAGGACAGGGAGGATCACACACTGAAGCTTTCTTT
v_gene: TRBV5-4; j_gene: TRBJ2-3; d_gene: TRBD2; abundance: -; CDR3aa: CASSFGRGSTDTQYF; CDR3nt: TGTGCCAGCAGCTTTGGGCGGGGGAGCACAGATACGCAGTATTTT
v_gene: TRBV29-1; j_gene: TRBJ1-5; d_gene: -; abundance: -; CDR3aa: CSVGGYRDQPQHF; CDR3nt: TGCAGCGTTGGGGGTTACAGGGATCAGCCCCAGCATTTT
v_gene: TRBV30; j_gene: TRBJ2-7; d_gene: -; abundance: -; CDR3aa: CAWSAQRYEQYF; CDR3nt: TGTGCCTGGAGTGCCCAGCGGTACGAGCAGTACTTC
v_gene: TRBV5-1; j_gene: TRBJ1-1; d_gene: TRBD1; abundance: -; CDR3aa: CASSFTGPGGTEAFF; CDR3nt: TGCGCCAGCAGCTTTACAGGGCCAGGGGGCACTGAAGCTTTCTTT
v_gene: TRBV6-5; j_gene: TRBJ1-2; d_gene: -; abundance: -; CDR3aa: CASSYGRIDYGYTF; CDR3nt: TGTGCCAGCAGTTACGGCAGAATTGACTATGGCTACACCTTC
v_gene: TRBV11-1; j_gene: TRBJ1-1; d_gene: TRBD1; abundance: -; CDR3aa: CASSPGGQGGITEAFF; CDR3nt: TGTGCCAGCAGCCCCGGGGGACAGGGAGGAATCACTGAAGCTTTCTTT
v_gene: TRBV29-1; j_gene: TRBJ2-1; d_gene: TRBD2; abundance: few; CDR3aa: CSATMRGGRNEQFF; CDR3nt: TGCAGCGCCACTATGCGGGGGGGCCGAAATGAGCAGTTCTTC
v_gene: TRBV28; j_gene: TRBJ1-5; d_gene: TRBD1; abundance: -; CDR3aa: CASSGQVGQPQHF; CDR3nt: TGTGCCAGCAGCGGACAGGTGGGGCAGCCCCAGCATTTT
v_gene: TRBV28; j_gene: TRBJ1-4; d_gene: TRBD1; abundance: -; CDR3aa: CASSSPGQGGEKLFF; CDR3nt: TGTGCCAGCAGTTCTCCGGGACAGGGGGGCGAAAAACTGTTTTTT
v_gene: TRBV6-1; j_gene: TRBJ2-7; d_gene: TRBD1; abundance: -; CDR3aa: CASREKPGQGVGYEQYF; CDR3nt: TGTGCCAGCAGAGAAAAGCCGGGACAGGGGGTTGGTTACGAGCAGTACTTC
v_gene: TRBV5-1; j_gene: TRBJ2-1; d_gene: -; abundance: -; CDR3aa: CASSLYGQEQFF; CDR3nt: TGCGCCAGCAGCTTATATGGACAGGAGCAGTTCTTC
v_gene: TRBV5-1; j_gene: TRBJ2-3; d_gene: TRBD2; abundance: -; CDR3aa: CASSPRTSGPGTDTQYF; CDR3nt: TGCGCCAGCAGCCCCCGGACTAGCGGACCTGGCACAGATACGCAGTATTTT
v_gene: TRBV19; j_gene: TRBJ2-5; d_gene: -; abundance: -; CDR3aa: CASSTPRGAETQYF; CDR3nt: TGTGCCAGTAGTACCCCCCGGGGGGCAGAGACCCAGTACTTC
v_gene: TRBV30; j_gene: TRBJ1-4; d_gene: TRBD1; abundance: few; CDR3aa: CACGRDSNEKLFF; CDR3nt: TGTGCCTGTGGCCGGGACAGTAACGAAAAACTGTTTTTT